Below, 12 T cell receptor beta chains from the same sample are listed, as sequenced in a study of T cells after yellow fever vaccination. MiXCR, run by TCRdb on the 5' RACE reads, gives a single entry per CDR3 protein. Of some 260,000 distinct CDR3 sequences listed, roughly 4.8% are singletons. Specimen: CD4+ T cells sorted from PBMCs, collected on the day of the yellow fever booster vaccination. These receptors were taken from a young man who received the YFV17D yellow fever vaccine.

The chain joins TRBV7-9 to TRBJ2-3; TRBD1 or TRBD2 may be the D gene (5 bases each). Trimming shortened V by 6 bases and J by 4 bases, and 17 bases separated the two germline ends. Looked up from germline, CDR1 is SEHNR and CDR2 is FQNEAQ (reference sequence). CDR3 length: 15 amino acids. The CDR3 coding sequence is TGTGCCAGCAGGCTAGAGGGGCAGGTCCCAGATACGCAGTATTTT. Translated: CASRLEGQVPDTQYF.

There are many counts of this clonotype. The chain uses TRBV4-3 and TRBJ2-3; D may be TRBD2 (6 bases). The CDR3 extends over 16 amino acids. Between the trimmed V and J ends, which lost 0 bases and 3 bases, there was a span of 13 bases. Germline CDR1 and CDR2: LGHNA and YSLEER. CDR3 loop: CASSQDRRGTTDTQYF. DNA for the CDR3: TGCGCCAGCAGCCAAGATAGGAGGGGTACAACAGATACGCAGTATTTT.

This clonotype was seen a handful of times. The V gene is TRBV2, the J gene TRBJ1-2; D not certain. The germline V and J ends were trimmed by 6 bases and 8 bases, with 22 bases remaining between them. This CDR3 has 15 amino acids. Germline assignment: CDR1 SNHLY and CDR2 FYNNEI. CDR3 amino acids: CASSQFGQALRGYTF. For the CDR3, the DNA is TGTGCCAGCAGCCAGTTTGGGCAGGCTCTACGGGGCTACACCTTC.

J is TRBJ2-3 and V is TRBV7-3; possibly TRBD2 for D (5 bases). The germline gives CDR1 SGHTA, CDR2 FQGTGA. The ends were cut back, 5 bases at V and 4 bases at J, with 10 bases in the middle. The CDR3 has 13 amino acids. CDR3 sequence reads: CASSRLGADTQYF. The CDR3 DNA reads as TGTGCCAGCAGCCGCCTCGGGGCAGATACGCAGTATTTT.

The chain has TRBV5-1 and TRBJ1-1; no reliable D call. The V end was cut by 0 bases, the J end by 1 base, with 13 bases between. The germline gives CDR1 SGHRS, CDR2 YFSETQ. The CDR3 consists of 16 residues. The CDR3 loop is CASSLEPGPQNTEAFF. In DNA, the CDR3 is TGCGCCAGCAGCTTGGAACCCGGGCCCCAGAACACTGAAGCTTTCTTT. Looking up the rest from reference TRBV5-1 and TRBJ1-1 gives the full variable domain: KAGVTQTPRYLIKTRGQQVTLSCSPISGHRSVSWYQQTPGQGLQFLFEYFSETQRNKGNFPGRFSGRQFSNSRSEMNVSTLELGDSALYLCASSLEPGPQNTEAFFGQGTRLTVV.

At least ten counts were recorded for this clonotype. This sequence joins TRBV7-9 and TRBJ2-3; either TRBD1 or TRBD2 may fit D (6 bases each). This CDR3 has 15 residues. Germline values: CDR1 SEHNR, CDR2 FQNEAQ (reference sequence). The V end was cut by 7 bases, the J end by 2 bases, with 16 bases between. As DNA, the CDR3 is TGTGCCAGCAACAAGAGAGGGGGGAACACAGATACGCAGTATTTT. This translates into CASNKRGGNTDTQYF. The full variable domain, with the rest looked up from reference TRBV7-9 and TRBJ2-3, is DTGVSQNPRHKITKRGQNVTFRCDPISEHNRLYWYRQTLGQGPEFLTYFQNEAQLEKSRLLSDRFSAERPKGSFSTLEIQRTEQGDSAMYLCASNKRGGNTDTQYFGPGTRLTVL.

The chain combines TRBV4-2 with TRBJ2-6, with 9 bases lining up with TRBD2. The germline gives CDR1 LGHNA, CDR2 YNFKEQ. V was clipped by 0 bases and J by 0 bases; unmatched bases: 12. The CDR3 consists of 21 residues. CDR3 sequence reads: CASSQERTWSGGPSGANVLTF. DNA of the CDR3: TGTGCCAGCAGCCAAGAGAGGACTTGGAGCGGGGGGCCCTCTGGGGCCAACGTCCTGACTTTC.

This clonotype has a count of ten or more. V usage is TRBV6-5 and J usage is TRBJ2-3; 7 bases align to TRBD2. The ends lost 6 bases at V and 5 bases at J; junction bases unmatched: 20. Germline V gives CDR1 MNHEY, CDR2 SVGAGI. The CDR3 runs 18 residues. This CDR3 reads CASSRTPLLEGRGDTQYF. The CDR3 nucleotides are TGTGCCAGCAGCCGTACACCGCTCCTAGAGGGGAGGGGAGATACGCAGTATTTT.

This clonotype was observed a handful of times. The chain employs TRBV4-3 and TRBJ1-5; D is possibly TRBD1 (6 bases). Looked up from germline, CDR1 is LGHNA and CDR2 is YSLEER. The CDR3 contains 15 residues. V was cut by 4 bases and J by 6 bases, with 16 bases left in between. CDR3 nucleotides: TGCGCCAGCAGCCCCGAGGGGGGGCTGGGTCAGCCCCAGCATTTT. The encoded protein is CASSPEGGLGQPQHF.

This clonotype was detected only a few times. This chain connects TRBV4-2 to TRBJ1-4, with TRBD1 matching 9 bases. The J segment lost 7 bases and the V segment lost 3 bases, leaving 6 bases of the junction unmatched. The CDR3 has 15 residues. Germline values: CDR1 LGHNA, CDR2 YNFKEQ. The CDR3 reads CASSQKQGASEKLFF. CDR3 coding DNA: TGTGCCAGCAGCCAGAAACAGGGGGCGAGTGAAAAACTGTTTTTT.

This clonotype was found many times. This CDR3 is CASSQEQHEQFF. The CDR3 nucleotides read TGTGCCAGCAGCCAAGAACAGCATGAGCAGTTCTTC. V usage is TRBV14 and J usage is TRBJ2-1; D gene unclear. V was trimmed by 0 bases and J by 8 bases, leaving 5 bases between them. This CDR3 has 12 amino acids. The germline gives CDR1 SGHDN, CDR2 FVKESK.

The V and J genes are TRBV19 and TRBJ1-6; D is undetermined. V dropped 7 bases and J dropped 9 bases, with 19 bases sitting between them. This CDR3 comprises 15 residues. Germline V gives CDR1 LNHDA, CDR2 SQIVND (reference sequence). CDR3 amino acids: CASNAQRSATSPLHF. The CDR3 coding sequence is TGTGCCAGTAACGCACAGAGATCTGCAACTTCACCCCTCCACTTT.